The source of this TCR beta chain is a study of PD-1 blockade in classical Hodgkin lymphoma. Comment on this clone: Its antigen is as yet unknown.

Assay: immunoSEQ multiplex PCR; the TCRdb copy retains only in-frame clones and omits some. The sample holds fewer than 30,000 clones, less than 80% seen once. Patients all relapsed after autologous stem cell transplantation, and there was variation in brentuximab vedotin exposure. J lost 4 bases, V lost 3 bases, and 7 bases had no gene match. Germline V CDR1 and CDR2: MNHEY, SVGAGI. The CDR3 length is 15 residues. The study's findings and limits: The CD4+ diversity rise by C4D1 was clearest in complete responders.

This material consisted of peripheral blood mononuclear cells (PBMCs), taken before the second cycle of nivolumab. The chain has TRBV6-5 and TRBJ2-5; 8 bases map to TRBD1. The TCR originated in a human donor with classical Hodgkin lymphoma. In DNA form, the CDR3 reads TGTGCCAGCAGTTATGGCGGACAGGGAGGAGAGACCCAGTACTTC. Residues: CASSYGGQGGETQYF.